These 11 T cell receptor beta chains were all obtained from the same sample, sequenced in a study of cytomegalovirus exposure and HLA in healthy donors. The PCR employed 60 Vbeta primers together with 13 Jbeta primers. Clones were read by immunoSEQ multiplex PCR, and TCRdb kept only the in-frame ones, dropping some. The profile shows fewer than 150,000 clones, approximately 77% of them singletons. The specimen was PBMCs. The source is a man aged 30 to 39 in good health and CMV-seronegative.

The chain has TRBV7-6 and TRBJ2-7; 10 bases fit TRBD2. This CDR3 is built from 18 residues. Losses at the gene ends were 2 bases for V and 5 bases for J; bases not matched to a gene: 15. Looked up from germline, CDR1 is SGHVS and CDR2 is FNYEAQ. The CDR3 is CASSLYARAPSGSDEQYF. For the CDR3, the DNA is TGTGCCAGCAGCTTATACGCCAGGGCGCCTAGCGGGAGCGACGAGCAGTACTTC.

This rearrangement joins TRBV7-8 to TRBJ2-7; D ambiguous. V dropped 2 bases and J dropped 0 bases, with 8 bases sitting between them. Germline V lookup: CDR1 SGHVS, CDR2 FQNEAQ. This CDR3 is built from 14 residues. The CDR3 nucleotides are TGTGCCAGCAGCTTATCTTCAGGCTCCTACGAGCAGTACTTC. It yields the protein CASSLSSGSYEQYF.

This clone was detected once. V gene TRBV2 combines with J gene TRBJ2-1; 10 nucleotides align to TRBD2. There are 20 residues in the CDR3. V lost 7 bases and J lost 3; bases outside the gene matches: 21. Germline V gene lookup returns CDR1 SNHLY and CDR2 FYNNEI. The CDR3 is CASMTRVGGSTSGLYNEQFF. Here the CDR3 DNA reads TGTGCCAGCATGACCCGAGTGGGGGGGTCGACTAGCGGGCTCTACAATGAGCAGTTCTTC.

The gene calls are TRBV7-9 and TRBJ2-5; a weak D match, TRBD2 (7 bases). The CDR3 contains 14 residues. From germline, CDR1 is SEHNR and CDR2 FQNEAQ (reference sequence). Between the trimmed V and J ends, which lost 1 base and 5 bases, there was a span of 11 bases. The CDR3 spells CASSLVGGAETQYF. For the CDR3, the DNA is TGTGCCAGCAGCTTAGTGGGGGGGGCCGAGACCCAGTACTTC.

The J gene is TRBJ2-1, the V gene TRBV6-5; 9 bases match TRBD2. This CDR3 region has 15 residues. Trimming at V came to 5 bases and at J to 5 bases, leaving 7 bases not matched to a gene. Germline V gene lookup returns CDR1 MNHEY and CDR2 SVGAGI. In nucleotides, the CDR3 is TGTGCCAGCAGTCTTAGCGGGAGAGTTCACAATGAGCAGTTCTTC. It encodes CASSLSGRVHNEQFF.

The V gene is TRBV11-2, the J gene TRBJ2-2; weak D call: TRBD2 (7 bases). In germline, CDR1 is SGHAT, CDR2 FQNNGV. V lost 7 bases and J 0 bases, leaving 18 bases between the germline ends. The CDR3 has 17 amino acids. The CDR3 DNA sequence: TGTGCCAGCATCACCTTACGCGGGGGCTCGAACACCGGGGAGCTGTTTTTT. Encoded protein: CASITLRGGSNTGELFF.

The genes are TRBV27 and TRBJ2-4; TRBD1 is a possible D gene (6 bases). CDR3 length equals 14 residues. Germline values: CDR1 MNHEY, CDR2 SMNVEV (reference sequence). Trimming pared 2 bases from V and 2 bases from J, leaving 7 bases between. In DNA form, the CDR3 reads TGTGCCAGCAGTTTACAGGGGACCAAAAACATTCAGTACTTC. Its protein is CASSLQGTKNIQYF.

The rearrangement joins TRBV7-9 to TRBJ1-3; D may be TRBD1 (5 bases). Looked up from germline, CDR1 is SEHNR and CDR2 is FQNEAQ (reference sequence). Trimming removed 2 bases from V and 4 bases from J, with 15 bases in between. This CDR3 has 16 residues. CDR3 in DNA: TGTGCCAGCAGCTTACATACCGACAGATTCGGAAACACCATATATTTT. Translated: CASSLHTDRFGNTIYF.

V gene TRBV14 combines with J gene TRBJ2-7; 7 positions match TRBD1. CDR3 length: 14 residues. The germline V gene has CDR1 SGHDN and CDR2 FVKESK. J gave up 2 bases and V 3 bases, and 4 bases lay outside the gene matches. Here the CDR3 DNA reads TGTGCCAGCAGCCACTCCGGGACAGCCTACGAGCAGTACTTC. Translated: CASSHSGTAYEQYF.

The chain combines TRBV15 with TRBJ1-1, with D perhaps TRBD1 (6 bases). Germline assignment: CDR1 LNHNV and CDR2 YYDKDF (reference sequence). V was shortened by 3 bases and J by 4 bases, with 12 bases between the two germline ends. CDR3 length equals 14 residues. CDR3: CATSSLSRGTEAFF. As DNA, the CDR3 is TGTGCCACCAGCAGTCTGAGCAGGGGCACTGAAGCTTTCTTT.

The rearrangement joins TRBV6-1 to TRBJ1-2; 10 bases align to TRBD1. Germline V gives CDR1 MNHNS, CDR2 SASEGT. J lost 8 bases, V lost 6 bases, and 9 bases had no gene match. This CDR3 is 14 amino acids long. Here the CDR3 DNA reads TGTGCCAGCAGGGGACAGGGGCGACAAGGGGGCTACACCTTC. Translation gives CASRGQGRQGGYTF.